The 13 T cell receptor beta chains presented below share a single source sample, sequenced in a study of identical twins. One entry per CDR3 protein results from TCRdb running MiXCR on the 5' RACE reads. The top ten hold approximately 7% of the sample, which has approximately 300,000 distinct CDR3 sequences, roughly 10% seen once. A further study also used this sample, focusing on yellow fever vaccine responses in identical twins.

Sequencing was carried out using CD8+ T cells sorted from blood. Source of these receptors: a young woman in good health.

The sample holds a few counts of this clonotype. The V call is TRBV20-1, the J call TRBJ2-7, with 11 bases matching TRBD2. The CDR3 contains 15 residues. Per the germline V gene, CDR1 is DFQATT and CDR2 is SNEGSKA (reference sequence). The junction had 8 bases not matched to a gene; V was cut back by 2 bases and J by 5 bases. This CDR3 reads CSARRLAGGLDEQYF. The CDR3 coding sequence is TGCAGTGCTAGAAGGCTAGCGGGAGGACTCGACGAGCAGTACTTC.

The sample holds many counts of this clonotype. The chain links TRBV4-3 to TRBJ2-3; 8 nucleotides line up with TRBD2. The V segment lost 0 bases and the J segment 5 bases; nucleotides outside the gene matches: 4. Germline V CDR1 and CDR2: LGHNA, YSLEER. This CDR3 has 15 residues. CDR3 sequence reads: CASSQDILAGDTQYF. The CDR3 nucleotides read TGCGCCAGCAGCCAAGATATTCTAGCGGGAGATACGCAGTATTTT.

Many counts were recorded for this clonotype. The CDR3 nucleotides are TGTGCCAGCAGCCTAGCGGGAGCGTCCGTCGAGCAGTACTTC. Translated, it gives CASSLAGASVEQYF. The V and J genes are TRBV6-2 or TRBV6-3 and TRBJ2-7; 10 bases align to TRBD2. Germline V CDR1 and CDR2: MNHEY, SVGEGT. J gave up 6 bases and V 6 bases, and 8 bases lay outside the gene matches. The CDR3 is 14 amino acids.

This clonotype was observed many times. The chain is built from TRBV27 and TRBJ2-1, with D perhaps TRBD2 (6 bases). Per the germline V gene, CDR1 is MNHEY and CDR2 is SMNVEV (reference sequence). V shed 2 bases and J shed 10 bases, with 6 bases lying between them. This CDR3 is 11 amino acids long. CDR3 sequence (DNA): TGTGCCAGCAGTTTAGGGAGGGAGCAGTTCTTC. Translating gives CASSLGREQFF.

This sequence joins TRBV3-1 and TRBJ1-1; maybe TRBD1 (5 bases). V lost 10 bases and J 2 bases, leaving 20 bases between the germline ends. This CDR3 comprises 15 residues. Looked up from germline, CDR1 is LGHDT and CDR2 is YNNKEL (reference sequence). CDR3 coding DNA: TGTGCCACCACCCTGTCCGGGACGCAAAACACTGAAGCTTTCTTT. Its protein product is CATTLSGTQNTEAFF.

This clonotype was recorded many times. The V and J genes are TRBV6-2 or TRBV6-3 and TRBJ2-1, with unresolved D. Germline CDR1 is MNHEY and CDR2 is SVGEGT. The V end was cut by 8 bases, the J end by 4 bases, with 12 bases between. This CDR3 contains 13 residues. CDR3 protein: CASAGRSYNEQFF. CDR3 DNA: TGTGCCAGCGCAGGACGGAGTTACAATGAGCAGTTCTTC.

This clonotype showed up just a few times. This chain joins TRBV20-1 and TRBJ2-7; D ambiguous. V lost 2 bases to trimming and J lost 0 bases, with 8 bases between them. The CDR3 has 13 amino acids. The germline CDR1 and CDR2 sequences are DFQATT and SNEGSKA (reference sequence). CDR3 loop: CSARLSSSYEQYF. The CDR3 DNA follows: TGCAGTGCTAGACTCAGTAGCTCCTACGAGCAGTACTTC.

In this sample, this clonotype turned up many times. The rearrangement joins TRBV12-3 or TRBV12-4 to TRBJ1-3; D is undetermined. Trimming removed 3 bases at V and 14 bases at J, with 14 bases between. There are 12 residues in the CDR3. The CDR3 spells CASSFMAPDLYF. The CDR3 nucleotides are TGTGCCAGCAGTTTCATGGCCCCAGACTTATATTTT.

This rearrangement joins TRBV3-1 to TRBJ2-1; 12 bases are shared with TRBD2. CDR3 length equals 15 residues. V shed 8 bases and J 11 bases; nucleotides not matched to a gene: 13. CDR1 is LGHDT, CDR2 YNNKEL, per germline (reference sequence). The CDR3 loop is CASCPPGLAGGQQFF. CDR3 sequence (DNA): TGTGCCAGCTGCCCCCCGGGACTAGCGGGTGGCCAGCAGTTCTTC.

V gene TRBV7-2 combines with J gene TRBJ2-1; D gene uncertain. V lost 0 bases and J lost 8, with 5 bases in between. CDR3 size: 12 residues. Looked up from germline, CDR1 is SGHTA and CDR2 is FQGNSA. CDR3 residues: CASSLAPYEQFF. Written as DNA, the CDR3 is TGTGCCAGCAGCTTAGCGCCGTATGAGCAGTTCTTC.

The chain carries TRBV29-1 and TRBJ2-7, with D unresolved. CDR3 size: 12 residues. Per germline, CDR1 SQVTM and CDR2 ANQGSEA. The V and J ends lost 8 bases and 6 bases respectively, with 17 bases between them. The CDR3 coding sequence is TGCAGCTTTGGAGACGAAGTGACCGAGCAGTACTTC. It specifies CSFGDEVTEQYF.

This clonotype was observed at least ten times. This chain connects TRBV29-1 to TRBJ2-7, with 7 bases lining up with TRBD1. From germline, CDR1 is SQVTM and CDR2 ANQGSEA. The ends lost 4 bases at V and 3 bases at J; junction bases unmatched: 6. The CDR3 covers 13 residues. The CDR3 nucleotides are TGCAGCGTTGTTTCGCCAGGGGGCTACGAGCAGTACTTC. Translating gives CSVVSPGGYEQYF.

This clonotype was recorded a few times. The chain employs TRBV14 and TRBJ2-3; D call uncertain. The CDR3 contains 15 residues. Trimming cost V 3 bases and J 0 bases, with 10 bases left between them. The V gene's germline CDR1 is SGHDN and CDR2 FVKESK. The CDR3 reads CASSQRITSTDTQYF. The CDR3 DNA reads TGTGCCAGCAGCCAGCGGATCACTAGCACAGATACGCAGTATTTT. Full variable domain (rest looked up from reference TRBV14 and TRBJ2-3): EAGVTQFPSHSVIEKGQTVTLRCDPISGHDNLYWYRRVMGKEIKFLLHFVKESKQDESGMPNNRFLAERTGGTYSTLKVQPAELEDSGVYFCASSQRITSTDTQYFGPGTRLTVL.